These 10 T cell receptor beta chains came from one sample sequenced in a study of blood T cell repertoires in COVID-19. This table comes from immunoSEQ multiplex PCR, and its TCRdb copy is limited to in-frame clones, with some not included. Of about 170,000 clones listed, 90% to 95% were seen once; the top ten hold nearly 0.55%. The sequencing sample was made of peripheral blood. These receptors came from a man aged 45-65 years with acute or convalescent COVID-19.

The rearrangement joins TRBV6-6 to TRBJ1-3; D unresolved. CDR3 length: 11 residues. Trimming took off 4 bases at V and 7 bases at J, with 5 bases between the two ends. From germline, CDR1 is MNHNY and CDR2 SVGAGI (reference sequence). Here the CDR3 reads CASSSSNTIYF. For the CDR3, the DNA is TGTGCCAGCAGTTCTTCCAACACCATATATTTT.

The gene calls are TRBV24-1 and TRBJ2-5; 7 bases agree with TRBD1. The V and J ends lost 4 bases and 4 bases, in that order; junction bases with no gene match: 5. CDR3 length: 14 residues. The germline CDR1 and CDR2 sequences are KGHDR and SFDVKD. DNA of the CDR3: TGTGCCACCAGTGACCAGACAGGGACAGAGACCCAGTACTTC. The encoded protein is CATSDQTGTETQYF.

The chain couples TRBV25-1 to TRBJ1-2, with 7 bases fitting TRBD1. This CDR3 has 13 residues. The trim removed 6 bases at V and 2 bases at J, leaving 3 bases unmatched. The germline V gene encodes CDR1 MGHDK and CDR2 SYGVNS. In DNA, the CDR3 is TGTGCCAGCAGAAAGACAGGGAACTATGGCTACACCTTC. Translating gives CASRKTGNYGYTF.

The V and J genes are TRBV7-8 and TRBJ2-7; D may be TRBD1 (7 bases). Trimming cost V 3 bases and J 3 bases, with 15 bases left between them. The germline CDR1 and CDR2 sequences are SGHVS and FQNEAQ. This CDR3 spans 15 amino acids. CDR3 sequence: CASSFGGDRGYEQYV. DNA for the CDR3: TGTGCCAGCAGCTTTGGAGGGGACAGAGGCTACGAGCAGTACGTC.

The gene calls are TRBV11-2 and TRBJ1-6; D is unresolved. Deletions cut 0 bases from V and 7 bases from J, with 7 bases between. Germline values: CDR1 SGHAT, CDR2 FQNNGV. The CDR3 is 14 residues long. CDR3 nucleotide sequence: TGTGCCAGCAGCTTAGAGTTGCGGAATTCACCCCTCCACTTT. Translated, it gives CASSLELRNSPLHF. Full variable domain (rest looked up from reference TRBV11-2 and TRBJ1-6): EAGVAQSPRYKIIEKRQSVAFWCNPISGHATLYWYQQILGQGPKLLIQFQNNGVVDDSQLPKDRFSAERLKGVDSTLKIQPAKLEDSAVYLCASSLELRNSPLHFGNGTRLTVT.

The CDR3 DNA follows: TGTGCCATCAGTGAGTCGCACCTCGGGAACACTGAAGCTTTCTTT. Amino acid sequence: CAISESHLGNTEAFF. J is TRBJ1-1 and V is TRBV10-3; D remains ambiguous. V was pared by 0 bases and J by 1 base, with 9 bases between. CDR1 ENHRY and CDR2 SYGVKD come from the germline V gene. CDR3 length: 15 amino acids.

V gene TRBV28 combines with J gene TRBJ2-7; perhaps TRBD2 as D (6 bases). CDR3 length: 15 amino acids. The germline gives CDR1 MDHEN, CDR2 SYDVKM. V gave up 2 bases and J gave up 0 bases, with 11 bases separating them. CDR3 sequence reads: CASSLRWDSSYEQYF. DNA of the CDR3: TGTGCCAGCAGTTTAAGGTGGGACTCCTCCTACGAGCAGTACTTC.

This clone appeared once. The chain carries TRBV18 and TRBJ1-3; TRBD1 aligns across 9 bases. CDR3 length equals 17 residues. V shed 6 bases and J 1 base; nucleotides not matched to a gene: 10. The germline V gene encodes CDR1 KGHSH and CDR2 LQKENI. In nucleotides, the CDR3 is TGTGCCAGCTCCCCTACCGGACAGGGGCTATCTGGAAACACCATATATTTT. Amino acid sequence: CASSPTGQGLSGNTIYF.

J is TRBJ2-1 and V is TRBV2; D perhaps matches TRBD1 (6 bases). V lost 7 bases, J lost 4 bases, and 41 bases lay in between. Per germline, CDR1 SNHLY and CDR2 FYNNEI. The CDR3 totals 23 residues. CDR3 sequence: CASILVTTVSNKGDRSAYNEQFF. The DNA for the CDR3 is TGTGCCAGCATCCTAGTGACTACTGTATCGAACAAGGGGGACCGATCAGCTTACAATGAGCAGTTCTTC.

This chain joins TRBV19 and TRBJ1-2; TRBD1 might be the D (5 bases). Looked up from germline, CDR1 is LNHDA and CDR2 is SQIVND (reference sequence). This CDR3 is 14 amino acids long. V lost 1 base, J lost 0 bases, and 6 bases lay in between. In nucleotides, the CDR3 is TGTGCCAGTAGTATAGGCAGGGCTAACTATGGCTACACCTTC. As protein: CASSIGRANYGYTF.